A selection of T cell receptor beta chains follows, all from one sample in a study of metastatic and nonmetastatic thyroid tumors. TCRdb re-analyzed the PCR reads using MiXCR. The sample contains 14,000 or so clones, approximately 32% of which appear only once. The material sequenced was tumor tissue. These receptors all stem from a female donor with papillary thyroid cancer or a benign thyroid nodule (not recorded which). Some clones in this sample may be carry-over from other donors' samples. The CDR3 runs from the conserved cysteine through the conserved F or W. D genes are given only for firm matches. Clone size appears in some rows only: once, few, many, or a class for an expanded clone.

TRBD1 | few | TRBJ2-7 | TRBV27 | TGTGCCAGCAGTTTACAAAATCTGGACAGGGTAAGACCCTACGAGCAGTACTTC | CASSLQNLDRVRPYEQYF
NA | NA | TRBJ2-5 | TRBV18 | TGTGCCAGCTCACCTCGGGCCGAGGAGGAGACCCAGTACTTC | CASSPRAEEETQYF
NA | NA | TRBJ1-5 | TRBV6-2/TRBV6-3 | TGTGCCAGCAGTTCTGTACCTACAGGGTCGAGCAATCAGCCCCAGCATTTT | CASSSVPTGSSNQPQHF
NA | many | TRBJ2-5 | TRBV11-2 | TGTGCCAGCAGCCACCTGACCCCATTGCGGGACAGCTTACAAGAGACCCAGTACTTC | CASSHLTPLRDSLQETQYF
TRBD1 | NA | TRBJ1-6 | TRBV10-1 | TGCGCCAGCAGGGTGTCCGGGACAGGGCGATTTCTCTATAATTCACCCCTCCACTTT | CASRVSGTGRFLYNSPLHF
NA | many | TRBJ2-4 | TRBV19 | TGTGCCAGTAGTCGGCACGCTAAGCCTCTAGCCAAAAACATTCAGTACTTC | CASSRHAKPLAKNIQYF
NA | large | TRBJ1-1 | TRBV11-2 | TGTGCCAGCAGCTTAGGGGGTCCGCAGGAAGCTTTCTTT | CASSLGGPQEAFF
NA | few | TRBJ2-7 | TRBV6-2/TRBV6-3 | TGTGCCAGCAGACTGTCTGAACTACAGGCGATCTCCTACGAGCAGTACTTC | CASRLSELQAISYEQYF
TRBD1 | few | TRBJ2-7 | TRBV19 | TGTGCCAGTAGCCGGACAGGGAGATACGAGCAGTACTTC | CASSRTGRYEQYF
TRBD1 | few | TRBJ2-7 | TRBV27 | TGTGCCAGCAGTGGACAGGATATCTCCTACGAGCAGTACTTC | CASSGQDISYEQYF
NA | NA | TRBJ2-7 | TRBV30 | TGTGCCTGGGGGAGGGACAGGCCCTACGAGCAGTACTTC | CAWGRDRPYEQYF
TRBD1 | NA | TRBJ1-2 | TRBV7-2 | TGTGCCAGCAGCTTAACGACAGGGCGCGCGTCTAACTATGGCTACACCTTC | CASSLTTGRASNYGYTF
NA | NA | TRBJ1-2 | TRBV28 | TGTGCCAGCAGTTTAATGAGAAACTATGGCTACACCTTC | CASSLMRNYGYTF
NA | NA | TRBJ2-7 | TRBV5-5 | TGTGCCAGCAACTGGGGGTCATCCTACGAGCAGTACTTC | CASNWGSSYEQYF
NA | many | TRBJ2-1 | TRBV9 | TGTGCCAGCAGCGGGGCAGAGCAGTTCTTC | CASSGAEQFF
NA | NA | TRBJ2-3 | TRBV5-1 | TGCGCCAGCAGCCCAGGGATCGGGGGAGTTGCAGATACGCAGTATTTT | CASSPGIGGVADTQYF
TRBD2 | few | TRBJ2-1 | TRBV20-1 | TGCAGTGCTAGTTTACTAGCGGGCCTCAATGAGCAGTTCTTC | CSASLLAGLNEQFF
NA | NA | TRBJ1-1 | TRBV6-2/TRBV6-3 | TGTGCCAGCAATACGATAAACACTGAAGCTTTCTTT | CASNTINTEAFF
NA | NA | TRBJ2-7 | TRBV20-1 | TGCAGTGCTAGAGACATGAATCCAAACCCGGTCTACTCTTTCGAGCAGTACTTC | CSARDMNPNPVYSFEQYF
NA | many | TRBJ2-5 | TRBV6-5 | TGTGCCAGCAGTTACAGGGGCACGGGGACCCAGTACTTC | CASSYRGTGTQYF
NA | NA | TRBJ2-3 | TRBV20-1 | TGCAGTGCTAGAAGGTACAGACAAGGGGTAACAGATACACAGTATTTT | CSARRYRQGVTDTQYF
NA | NA | TRBJ1-1 | TRBV6-5 | TGTGCCAGCAGTTCCCCAATGAACACTGAAGCTTTCTTT | CASSSPMNTEAFF
NA | NA | TRBJ1-5 | TRBV19 | TGTGCCAGTAGTATGGTGTCTGGGGGCAGCCATCAGCCCCAGCATTTT | CASSMVSGGSHQPQHF
NA | NA | TRBJ1-3 | TRBV5-4 | TGTGCCAGCAGCCCGGGAGCGCAAGGGTCTGGAAACAGCATATATTTT | CASSPGAQGSGNSIYF
NA | NA | TRBJ2-7 | TRBV18 | TGTGCCAGCTCCACGGGGTTTACCTCCTACGAGCAGTACTTC | CASSTGFTSYEQYF
TRBD1 | medium-sized | TRBJ2-2 | TRBV6-1 | TGTGCCAGCAGTTCCACAGGGGGCACCGGGGAGCTGTTTTTT | CASSSTGGTGELFF
TRBD2 | medium-sized | TRBJ2-5 | TRBV12-3/TRBV12-4 | TGTGCCAGCAGCGGGGGTCCGGGAGGGGAAGAGACCCAGTACTTC | CASSGGPGGEETQYF
NA | NA | TRBJ1-2 | TRBV9 | TGTGCCGGCAGCCTCAACAGGGCAAACTATGGCTACACCTTC | CAGSLNRANYGYTF